This TCR beta chain is drawn from a study of cytomegalovirus exposure and HLA in healthy donors. PCR primers comprised 60 Vbeta and 13 Jbeta primers. Profiling relied on immunoSEQ multiplex PCR, and the TCRdb table lists in-frame clones only, not all of them. The table shows 150,000 to 200,000 clones, with around 80% occurring only once. CDR3 length: 14 residues. Trimming stripped 3 bases from V and 3 bases from J, with 9 bases between. Germline CDR1 MNHEY, CDR2 SVGAGI. Study-wide results and caveats: TCR sequences were mostly rare, though some public TCRs occurred in many donors.

As regards this clone: Its cognate antigen is unknown.

The V gene is TRBV6-5, the J gene TRBJ1-5, with no clear D. This TCR derives from a girl aged 5 to 17 in good health and CMV-seropositive. Sequencing used PBMCs. CDR3 coding DNA: TGTGCCAGCAGTTATCGGCGGTCCAATCAGCCCCAGCATTTT. Protein: CASSYRRSNQPQHF.